This T cell receptor beta chain emerged from a study of T cells in Graves' hyperthyroidism and ophthalmopathy (dated by TCRdb to between 2018 and 2021). At the level of the whole study: Peripheral blood samples were taken at the time of initial diagnosis, prior to any treatment. In several Graves' hyperthyroidism patients, the study also compared T-cell repertoires from thyroid tissue with T-cell repertoires from blood. Prospective prediction of ophthalmopathy was tested in an independent validation cohort consisting of 18 hyperthyroidism patients and around 16 patients who later progressed to ophthalmopathy. The roughly 94 discovery patients were randomly split 7:3 into training and test sets. The paper describes TCR Vbeta CDR3 sequencing of 130 to 150 peripheral blood samples, made up of about 40 ophthalmopathy patients, roughly 80 hyperthyroidism patients and approximately 17 progressor patients. TCR V-J signatures able to tell the groups apart were searched for in a discovery cohort of approximately 95 patients, of whom 43 had Graves' ophthalmopathy and some 60 had stable Graves' hyperthyroidism. After sampling, hyperthyroidism patients received methimazole starting at 30 mg daily, and ophthalmopathy patients received high-dose intravenous methylprednisolone.

Including the terminal cysteine and phenylalanine, the CDR3 comprises 13 residues. The DNA shown is the 39-base CDR3, in frame from base 1. From a lookup of the germline V gene (reference sequence), CDR1 and CDR2 are DFQATT and SNEGSKA. Relative to germline, V is 6 bases shorter and J is 6 bases shorter, with 18 bases between their ends. The full study reports these points: Ophthalmopathy was separated from stable hyperthyroidism by a 13 V-J signature model, with around 90% sensitivity and approximately 81% specificity obtained in cross-validation and 80%/75% obtained in testing. Sample size was not statistically predetermined, and blinding of investigators to group allocation was not performed. In validation, progression to ophthalmopathy was predicted by the model with 55% to 71% sensitivity and approximately 78% specificity, a median of about 6 months before onset. Most expanded thyroid clonotypes (frequency above 0.001) were also detected in blood, a finding suggesting that blood repertoires may reflect thyroid immune responses.

Stable Graves' hyperthyroidism was defined as no progression to ophthalmopathy during 18 months of follow-up. The hyperthyroidism patients were between 18 and 65 years old and newly diagnosed, with a disease duration of less than 2 months. Exclusion was applied to patients with uncontrolled infections, other autoimmune diseases, pregnancy or lactation. Diagnoses relied on clinical symptoms, serum thyroxine and TRAb, thyroid ultrasound and orbital computed tomography. PBMCs were isolated from 10 ml of fresh peripheral blood by Ficoll-Paque density gradient centrifugation. Total RNA was extracted with Trizol reagent, and quality was checked on an Agilent 2100 Bioanalyzer. This clonotype was seen a few times. Its specific antigen is unknown. Base qualities are missing; no much larger clone stands one base away. Amplification of TCR beta CDR3 regions was carried out from RNA transcripts. A first-round RT-PCR of the TCR CDR3 used the HTBI primer set with the Qiagen OneStep RT-PCR kit. A second multiplex PCR round built the libraries, followed by size selection and purification. Sequencing of the libraries was done on an Illumina HiSeq2000 using paired-end 100 bp reads. In the source study's methods: SOAPnuke was used to process the raw data, with reads discarded if the reads contained adapters or uncalled bases, had a mean Phred below 15, or lacked an exact constant-primer or identifier match. High-quality paired reads were merged with COPE v1.2.5, and unique nucleotide sequences were defined as clonotypes. MiTCR v1.1 was used to align the clonotypes against IMGT TRBV, TRBD and TRBJ reference segments. The analysis was restricted to V-J combinations with a frequency above 0.0001, which together covered roughly 99% of the repertoires. A TCS score was defined as the ratio of F50 (clonal expansion) to E x V (chaos), with BLOSUM62-based TCRdist applied between CDR3 peptides within each V-J. Welch's t-statistics and random forest reduced 450 to 600 V-J features to about 13, which were used in a naive Bayes classifier (R e1071). TCRdb reprocessing: public reads trimmed at Q25 with fastp, clones called with MiXCR, in-frame beta chains kept. Every CDR3 protein is listed once, alongside the most common genes and DNA of its rows. The V and J calls and clone size come from TCRdb's table, not from the authors' own analysis. This sample has 300,000 to 350,000 distinct CDR3 sequences in its table, and roughly 17% of those were observed once. The ten largest make up around 34% of the sample.

This sequence uses TRBV20-1 and TRBJ2-7; the D gene may be TRBD1 or TRBD2, since each aligns over 5 bases. This clonotype was obtained from a man aged 25-40 years with Graves' hyperthyroidism. The sequencing input was blood. Here the CDR3 is given as CSAEDTSGFEQYF. The DNA sequence is as follows: TGCAGTGCGGAGGACACGAGTGGTTTCGAGCAGTACTTC.